What follows are 26 T cell receptor beta chains derived from one specimen sequenced in a study of CD8 T cells in ankylosing spondylitis. TCRdb reprocessed the 5' RACE reads via MiXCR and lists one record per CDR3 protein. The data show some 150,000 distinct CDR3 sequences, around 42% seen once. Sequenced input: synovial fluid, either unsorted or a sorted T cell fraction (not recorded which). The receptors originated from a male donor with ankylosing spondylitis.

This clonotype came up many times. This chain uses TRBV20-1 with TRBJ2-7, with 8 positions matching TRBD2. The length of the CDR3 is 15 residues. Germline lookup yields CDR1 DFQATT and CDR2 SNEGSKA (reference sequence). The V gene end was trimmed by 0 bases and the J gene end by 4 bases; junction bases not matched to a gene: 8. This chain's CDR3 is CSARDLIAGSYEQYF. Here the CDR3 DNA reads TGCAGTGCTAGAGATCTGATAGCGGGATCATACGAGCAGTACTTC.

This chain connects TRBV28 to TRBJ2-7; D gene unclear. Germline V gene data show CDR1 as MDHEN and CDR2 as SYDVKM. Trimming stripped 7 bases from V and 0 bases from J, with 7 bases between. The length of the CDR3 is 12 residues. CDR3: CASMGSSYEQYF. In nucleotides, the CDR3 is TGTGCCAGCATGGGCAGCTCCTACGAGCAGTACTTC.

The chain recombines TRBV12-3 or TRBV12-4 with TRBJ1-2; D unresolved. Deletions cut 3 bases from V and 4 bases from J, with 12 bases between. The CDR3 runs 14 residues. CDR3: CASSFGSPSYGYTF. The CDR3 DNA reads as TGTGCCAGCAGTTTTGGGTCGCCCTCCTATGGCTACACCTTC.

The chain recombines TRBV29-1 with TRBJ2-1, with TRBD1 matching over 8 bases. V shed 7 bases and J 4 bases; nucleotides not matched to a gene: 9. The CDR3 extends over 14 amino acids. CDR1 and CDR2 (germline): SQVTM, ANQGSEA. Here the CDR3 DNA reads TGCAGCGCCGCCGGGACAGGAGCTTACAATGAGCAGTTCTTC. It yields the protein CSAAGTGAYNEQFF.

This clonotype has ten or more counts. V gene TRBV3-1 combines with J gene TRBJ2-7; 9 nucleotides match TRBD2. The trim removed 1 base at V and 2 bases at J, leaving 3 bases unmatched. Germline values: CDR1 LGHDT, CDR2 YNNKEL (reference sequence). This CDR3 has 15 residues. The CDR3 DNA is TGTGCCAGCAGCCAAGGTGTAGCGGGAGCCTACGAGCAGTACTTC. The encoded protein is CASSQGVAGAYEQYF.

This clonotype has only a few counts. The chain combines TRBV10-3 with TRBJ1-2; D unclear. Germline V gene sequence: CDR1 ENHRY, CDR2 SYGVKD. This CDR3 comprises 15 residues. V was shortened by 3 bases and J by 4 bases, with 15 bases between the two germline ends. The CDR3 bases are TGTGCCATCAGTGATGCAGCTAAAAGCGGCTATGGCTACACCTTC. Residues: CAISDAAKSGYGYTF.

The chain is built from TRBV29-1 and TRBJ2-7; TRBD1 matches 8 bases. Germline V CDR1 and CDR2: SQVTM, ANQGSEA. CDR3 length: 13 amino acids. Trimming took 6 bases from V and 4 from J; bases not matched to a gene: 8. In DNA, the CDR3 is TGCAGCGTGTGGGACAGGACGAATTACGAGCAGTACTTC. Protein: CSVWDRTNYEQYF.

The rearrangement joins TRBV20-1 to TRBJ2-3; D is possibly TRBD2 (6 bases). The V end lost 3 bases, the J end lost 1 base, and 23 bases lay between the germline ends. The CDR3 runs 18 residues. Germline V CDR1 and CDR2: DFQATT, SNEGSKA (reference sequence). As DNA, the CDR3 is TGCAGTGCTAGCCCTCCGGGACTCTATTTGGGGGGCACAGATACGCAGTATTTT. It is translated as CSASPPGLYLGGTDTQYF.

The chain recombines TRBV25-1 with TRBJ1-2; D is perhaps TRBD1 (5 bases). From germline, CDR1 is MGHDK and CDR2 SYGVNS. V was pared by 4 bases and J by 2 bases, with 17 bases between. The CDR3 sequence is 16 residues long. The CDR3 is CASSGQGTLQNYGYTF. The DNA for the CDR3 is TGTGCCAGCAGTGGCCAAGGGACTCTCCAGAACTATGGCTACACCTTC.

This clonotype was counted a few times. The rearrangement joins TRBV14 to TRBJ2-1; a weak D match, TRBD2 (6 bases). The CDR3 is 16 residues long. V was shortened by 5 bases and J by 0 bases, with 14 bases between the two germline ends. Germline CDR1 and CDR2: SGHDN and FVKESK. The CDR3 nucleotides read TGTGCCAGCAGCGTCCTTAGCGGCACCTCCTACAATGAGCAGTTCTTC. Its protein is CASSVLSGTSYNEQFF.

This clonotype has at least ten counts. The CDR3 DNA reads TGTGCCAGCAGCCTAATTCCCGGGGATACCGGGGAGCTGTTTTTT. Translated, it gives CASSLIPGDTGELFF. The chain combines TRBV28 with TRBJ2-2, with D possibly being TRBD2 (5 bases). Germline CDR1 is MDHEN and CDR2 is SYDVKM. This CDR3 spans 15 amino acids. Trimming took off 6 bases at V and 5 bases at J, with 16 bases between the two ends.

This rearrangement joins TRBV4-3 to TRBJ2-1, with D perhaps TRBD1 or TRBD2 (6 bases each). CDR3 size: 19 residues. V dropped 0 bases and J dropped 3 bases, with 21 bases sitting between them. From germline, CDR1 is LGHNA and CDR2 YSLEER. The CDR3 region has the DNA TGCGCCAGCAGCCAAGAGTTGTTAGGGGGGCCCTCGAACTACAATGAGCAGTTCTTC. Amino acid sequence: CASSQELLGGPSNYNEQFF.

This clonotype was seen a few times. The chain combines TRBV7-2 with TRBJ2-2, with TRBD2 matching 9 bases. Germline trimming cut 5 bases from V and 6 bases from J; bases unmatched to any gene: 10. CDR1 is SGHTA and CDR2 is FQGNSA in the germline V gene. The length of the CDR3 is 16 residues. The CDR3 sequence: CASSITSGWAPGELFF. DNA of the CDR3: TGTGCCAGCAGCATTACTAGCGGGTGGGCCCCCGGGGAGCTGTTTTTT.

This clonotype was seen once. This chain uses TRBV7-9 with TRBJ1-2; TRBD1 aligns across 9 bases. After removal of 6 bases from V and 8 bases from J, the junction contained 7 bases not matched to a gene. In germline, CDR1 is SEHNR, CDR2 FQNEAQ (reference sequence). CDR3 length: 13 residues. Here the CDR3 DNA reads TGTGCCAGCAGGAGGGACAGGGATGGAGGCTACACCTTC. This sequence encodes CASRRDRDGGYTF.

In its sample, this clonotype was seen many times. The chain links TRBV6-5 to TRBJ1-3; D call uncertain. CDR1 and CDR2 (germline): MNHEY, SVGAGI. The CDR3 is 13 amino acids. V lost 2 bases and J lost 9, with 11 bases in between. This chain's CDR3 is CASSYGLRSTIYF. In nucleotides, the CDR3 is TGTGCCAGCAGTTACGGCCTGCGGAGCACCATATATTTT.

This clonotype was counted a few times. The chain recombines TRBV12-3 or TRBV12-4 with TRBJ2-1, with 8 positions matching TRBD2. The CDR3 length is 18 residues. The V and J ends lost 2 bases and 0 bases, in that order; junction bases with no gene match: 9. DNA of the CDR3: TGTGCCAGCAGTTTACTCACTAGCGGATGGTACTCCTACAATGAGCAGTTCTTC. Its translation is CASSLLTSGWYSYNEQFF.

The chain carries TRBV7-4 and TRBJ2-1; a possible D gene is TRBD1 (5 bases). The length of the CDR3 is 13 residues. CDR1 and CDR2 (germline): SGHVT, SQSDAQ. Trimming took off 1 base at V and 7 bases at J, with 8 bases between the two ends. The CDR3 DNA reads TGTGCCAGCAGCTTAGAGGCAGGGAATGAGCAGTTCTTC. This codes for CASSLEAGNEQFF. Drawing the rest from reference TRBV7-4 and TRBJ2-1, the complete variable domain is GAGVSQSPRYKVAKRGRDVALRCDSISGHVTLYWYRQTLGQGSEVLTYSQSDAQRDKSGRPSGRFSAERPERSVSTLKIQRTEQGDSAVYLCASSLEAGNEQFFGPGTRLTVL.

This clonotype was seen a handful of times. This chain uses TRBV7-9 with TRBJ2-1, with a weak D call TRBD2 (7 bases). In germline, CDR1 is SEHNR, CDR2 FQNEAQ (reference sequence). Between the trimmed V and J ends, which lost 5 bases and 2 bases, there was a span of 19 bases. CDR3 size: 17 residues. CDR3 DNA sequence: TGTGCCAGCAGCCCTCCCTGGGGGGGCCCTACCTACAATGAGCAGTTCTTC. Translation gives CASSPPWGGPTYNEQFF.

V is TRBV7-8 and J is TRBJ2-3, with 11 bases identical to TRBD2. J gave up 5 bases and V 5 bases, and 6 bases lay outside the gene matches. Germline CDR1 and CDR2: SGHVS and FQNEAQ. The CDR3 is 15 amino acids. The CDR3 DNA reads TGTGCCAGCAGCGTGACTAGCGGGGTGGGAGATACGCAGTATTTT. Translating it yields CASSVTSGVGDTQYF.

The J gene is TRBJ1-6, the V gene TRBV12-3 or TRBV12-4, with 11 bases identical to TRBD1. The V segment lost 6 bases and the J segment 3 bases; nucleotides outside the gene matches: 13. The CDR3 consists of 19 residues. The CDR3 spells CASRHRDRGYPGYNSPLHF. Written as DNA, the CDR3 is TGTGCCAGCAGACACCGGGACAGGGGGTATCCAGGCTATAATTCACCCCTCCACTTT.

This clonotype was counted between two and nine times. V and J are TRBV5-5 and TRBJ1-3, with 7 bases aligning to TRBD1. V lost 2 bases to trimming and J lost 0 bases; unmatched junction nucleotides: 8. From germline, CDR1 is SGHKS and CDR2 YYEKEE (reference sequence). The CDR3 is 17 amino acids. The DNA for the CDR3 is TGTGCCAGCAGCTTTACCTACGGACAGGCCTCTGGAAACACCATATATTTT. This encodes CASSFTYGQASGNTIYF.

This clonotype was seen at least ten times. This rearrangement joins TRBV15 to TRBJ1-5; 8 nucleotides align to TRBD1. The CDR3 runs 17 residues. Germline CDR1 LNHNV, CDR2 YYDKDF (reference sequence). V trimming: 4 bases; J trimming: 4 bases; junction bases outside the gene matches: 12. CDR3 loop: CATSIAPPGQVNQPQHF. CDR3 nucleotides: TGTGCCACCAGCATTGCACCTCCGGGACAGGTTAATCAGCCCCAGCATTTT.

This clonotype has just a few counts. V and J are TRBV7-9 and TRBJ2-5; 8 bases align to TRBD1. From germline, CDR1 is SEHNR and CDR2 FQNEAQ (reference sequence). V gave up 5 bases and J gave up 5 bases; unmatched junction bases: 10. This CDR3 is 15 amino acids long. The CDR3 DNA reads as TGTGCCAGCAGCATCCAGGACAGGGTTCTCGAGACCCAGTACTTC. It yields the protein CASSIQDRVLETQYF.

In its sample, this clonotype was seen many times. The chain combines TRBV6-1 with TRBJ2-1, with TRBD2 identical over 7 bases. J gave up 7 bases and V 3 bases, and 9 bases lay outside the gene matches. CDR3 length equals 15 residues. The V gene's germline CDR1 is MNHNS and CDR2 SASEGT. This CDR3 is CASSETPGEGNEQFF. The CDR3 bases are TGTGCCAGCAGTGAGACCCCGGGGGAGGGGAATGAGCAGTTCTTC.

This clonotype was seen many times. Here the CDR3 DNA reads TGCAGCGTTGAAGGGTCACAACTAAACACTGAAGCTTTCTTT. Protein product: CSVEGSQLNTEAFF. The V call is TRBV29-1, the J call TRBJ1-1; the D is unclear. Germline CDR1 is SQVTM and CDR2 is ANQGSEA. This CDR3 has 14 residues. V lost 1 base to trimming and J lost 2 bases, with 11 bases between them.

The genes are TRBV20-1 and TRBJ1-2; unclear D gene. The CDR3 is 15 amino acids. The germline gives CDR1 DFQATT, CDR2 SNEGSKA (reference sequence). V lost 1 base to trimming and J lost 4 bases, with 16 bases between them. CDR3: CSARVVPATGYGYTF. The CDR3 region has the DNA TGCAGTGCTAGAGTAGTACCGGCCACTGGCTATGGCTACACCTTC.